Listed here are 31 T cell receptor beta chains from one sample, sequenced in a study of circulating and synovial CD4+ cells in juvenile arthritis (dated by TCRdb to between 2013 and 2015). Library preparation employed the immunoSEQ multiplex PCR assay. TCRdb stores this immuneACCESS table with in-frame sequences only. Part of the clones is absent; in the studies checked, under half of the shortfall reflects unresolved V genes, and no reason is known for the rest. The sample table records tens of thousands of clones; about 95% of these occur just once. The top ten clones comprise about 0.61% of the sample. Specimen: CD4+ T cells from blood. These TCRs come from a human donor with juvenile idiopathic arthritis.

This rearrangement joins TRBV5-1 to TRBJ1-5; possible D gene TRBD1, 6 bases. The CDR3 length is 14 residues. Trimming removed 4 bases from V and 4 bases from J, with 12 bases in between. CDR1 is SGHRS, CDR2 YFSETQ, per germline. DNA for the CDR3: TGCGCCAGCAGCCCCGGACAGCCTAATCAGCCCCAGCATTTT. It is translated as CASSPGQPNQPQHF.

The chain joins TRBV10-3 to TRBJ1-4; D gene unclear. There are 14 residues in the CDR3. Trimming took 3 bases from V and 2 from J, leaving 7 bases between them. Germline lookup yields CDR1 ENHRY and CDR2 SYGVKD. Here the CDR3 reads CAISERGTNEKLFF. In DNA, the CDR3 is TGTGCCATCAGTGAACGAGGTACTAATGAAAAACTGTTTTTT.

The chain uses TRBV23-1 and TRBJ1-3; D gene unclear. TRBV23-1 falls under the ORF class, with uncertain function. V was pared by 0 bases and J by 4 bases, with 10 bases between. CDR3 length equals 15 residues. The CDR3 is CASSQSFRYGNTIYF. DNA for the CDR3: TGCGCCAGCAGTCAATCGTTCAGGTACGGAAACACCATATATTTT.

The chain employs TRBV4-2 and TRBJ2-1; TRBD2 agrees at 10 bases. V was clipped by 3 bases and J by 8 bases; unmatched bases: 13. Germline-derived CDR1 and CDR2 are LGHNA and YNFKEQ. CDR3 length equals 17 residues. The CDR3 region has the DNA TGTGCCAGCAGCCAGACCGTAGGGGCTAGCGGGAGCTATGAGCAGTTCTTC. This sequence encodes CASSQTVGASGSYEQFF.

This clone showed up just once. The chain joins TRBV12-2 to TRBJ2-7; the table assigns TRBD1, which was not confirmed against the DNA. TRBV12-2 is reported as a pseudogene. The CDR3 has 19 residues. CDR3 DNA: TGTGCAAGTCGCTTCACCGTGATACATGGCTCCTTAAGCTCCTACGAGCAGTACTTC. Protein: CASRFTVIHGSLSSYEQYF.

The chain is built from TRBV7-2 and TRBJ2-3; 8 nucleotides align to TRBD1. Germline CDR1 reads SGHTA; CDR2 reads FQGNSA. This CDR3 has 16 amino acids. The junction had 8 bases not matched to a gene; V was cut back by 2 bases and J by 4 bases. For the CDR3, the DNA is TGTGCCAGCAGCTTACTTGGGCCAGGGGGCTCAGATACGCAGTATTTT. Amino acid sequence: CASSLLGPGGSDTQYF.

The genes are TRBV5-1 and TRBJ1-1, with 8 bases fitting TRBD1. In germline, CDR1 is SGHRS, CDR2 YFSETQ. Losses at the gene ends were 5 bases for V and 5 bases for J; bases not matched to a gene: 2. This CDR3 has 12 amino acids. The CDR3 nucleotides are TGCGCCAGCAGGGACAGGGAGACTGAAGCTTTCTTT. Residues: CASRDRETEAFF.

This sequence joins TRBV29-1 and TRBJ1-1; D is unresolved. Trimming removed 4 bases from V and 5 bases from J, with 17 bases in between. CDR3 length: 14 amino acids. CDR1 is SQVTM and CDR2 is ANQGSEA in the germline V gene. The CDR3 here is CSVVAFRTWTEAFF. In DNA, the CDR3 is TGCAGCGTTGTAGCGTTCCGAACCTGGACTGAAGCTTTCTTT.

The chain combines TRBV7-3 with TRBJ2-3, with D tentatively TRBD2 (5 bases). The germline V gene has CDR1 SGHTA and CDR2 FQGTGA. The CDR3 is made up of 13 amino acids. Trimming shortened V by 5 bases and J by 1 base, and 7 bases separated the two germline ends. CDR3 residues: CASSPAGTDTQYF. The CDR3 coding sequence is TGTGCCAGCAGCCCAGCGGGCACAGATACGCAGTATTTT.

The chain carries TRBV9 and TRBJ2-3; 8 bases align to TRBD2. Germline CDR1 reads SGDLS; CDR2 reads YYNGEE. Trimming at V came to 0 bases and at J to 5 bases, leaving 11 bases not matched to a gene. There are 17 residues in the CDR3. The CDR3 here is CASSVVAGGARVDTQYF. The CDR3, as DNA: TGTGCCAGCAGCGTAGTGGCCGGGGGGGCCAGGGTAGATACGCAGTATTTT.

The rearrangement joins TRBV5-8 to TRBJ2-5, with 12 positions matching TRBD2. Germline trimming cut 4 bases from V and 4 bases from J; bases unmatched to any gene: 2. Germline CDR1 and CDR2: SGHTS and YDEGEE. The CDR3 runs to 14 residues. CDR3 in amino acids: CASSLAGGSETQYF. CDR3 DNA: TGTGCCAGCAGCCTAGCGGGGGGGTCAGAGACCCAGTACTTC.

The J gene is TRBJ2-3, the V gene TRBV9; D is unclear. The length of the CDR3 is 12 residues. V gave up 3 bases and J gave up 2 bases, with 4 bases separating them. Germline CDR1 is SGDLS and CDR2 is YYNGEE. In DNA form, the CDR3 reads TGTGCCAGCAGCGCCCACACAGATACGCAGTATTTT. Protein sequence: CASSAHTDTQYF. Supplemented by reference TRBV9 and TRBJ2-3, the full variable domain reads DSGVTQTPKHLITATGQRVTLRCSPRSGDLSVYWYQQSLDQGLQFLIQYYNGEERAKGNILERFSAQQFPDLHSELNLSSLELGDSALYFCASSAHTDTQYFGPGTRLTVL.

The J gene is TRBJ2-1, the V gene TRBV5-4; 9 bases fit TRBD2. V lost 0 bases, J lost 4 bases, and 2 bases stayed unmatched. The germline gives CDR1 SGHNT, CDR2 YYREEE (reference sequence). The CDR3 loop spans 15 amino acids. This CDR3 is CASSLGGGGYNEQFF. The CDR3 DNA reads as TGTGCCAGCAGCTTGGGCGGGGGGGGGTACAATGAGCAGTTCTTC.

The CDR3 is CSVELGTVRTDTQYF. CDR3 DNA sequence: TGCAGCGTTGAATTGGGGACAGTAAGAACAGATACGCAGTATTTT. V usage is TRBV29-1 and J usage is TRBJ2-3; TRBD1 agrees at 7 bases. The V segment lost 2 bases and the J segment 3 bases; nucleotides outside the gene matches: 8. CDR3 length: 15 residues. Germline V gene data show CDR1 as SQVTM and CDR2 as ANQGSEA.

The chain links TRBV4-2 to TRBJ2-5; TRBD2 agrees at 8 bases. V trimming: 0 bases; J trimming: 7 bases; junction bases outside the gene matches: 4. Germline assignment: CDR1 LGHNA and CDR2 YNFKEQ. The CDR3 spans 14 residues. The CDR3 DNA sequence: TGTGCCAGCAGCCAAGAGAGGCTAGCGGGGACCCAGTACTTC. This translates into CASSQERLAGTQYF.

The chain recombines TRBV7-9 with TRBJ1-1; 9 bases are shared with TRBD1. CDR3 length: 16 amino acids. V lost 4 bases and J lost 3; bases outside the gene matches: 9. In germline, CDR1 is SEHNR, CDR2 FQNEAQ (reference sequence). The CDR3 DNA follows: TGTGCCAGCAGCTGGGGGGACAGGGCGGGGTACACTGAAGCTTTCTTT. The encoded protein is CASSWGDRAGYTEAFF.

The chain joins TRBV10-1 to TRBJ2-1; no definite D call. Trimming took 4 bases from V and 8 from J, leaving 12 bases between them. Germline CDR1 and CDR2: WNHNN and SYGVQD (reference sequence). The CDR3 runs 13 residues. CDR3 nucleotides: TGCGCCAGCAGTGCCGCCGCTTCGGATGAGCAGTTCTTC. This translates into CASSAAASDEQFF.

The rearrangement uses TRBV5-4 and TRBJ2-5; 7 bases line up with TRBD1. This CDR3 has 15 residues. V trimming: 0 bases; J trimming: 2 bases; junction bases outside the gene matches: 4. Germline V gives CDR1 SGHNT, CDR2 YYREEE (reference sequence). CDR3: CASSLDRDSQETQYF. CDR3 in DNA: TGTGCCAGCAGCTTGGACAGGGACAGTCAAGAGACCCAGTACTTC.

This chain connects TRBV2 to TRBJ2-5; D remains ambiguous. Trimming pared 4 bases from V and 5 bases from J, leaving 14 bases between. This CDR3 comprises 14 residues. The germline CDR1 and CDR2 sequences are SNHLY and FYNNEI. CDR3 DNA: TGTGCCAGCAGTGCTGACTCTCTGGCGGAGACCCAGTACTTC. This encodes CASSADSLAETQYF.

The genes are TRBV7-2 and TRBJ2-1; 11 positions agree with TRBD2. This CDR3 has 15 residues. V lost 5 bases to trimming and J lost 3 bases; unmatched junction nucleotides: 3. Germline-derived CDR1 and CDR2 are SGHTA and FQGNSA. For the CDR3, the DNA is TGTGCCAGCAGCCAGACTAGCGGGGACTACAATGAGCAGTTCTTC. Encoded protein: CASSQTSGDYNEQFF.

The chain couples TRBV7-2 to TRBJ1-3, with D maybe TRBD1 (6 bases). Germline V CDR1 and CDR2: SGHTA, FQGNSA. V dropped 2 bases and J dropped 0 bases, with 11 bases sitting between them. The CDR3 spans 16 residues. CDR3 nucleotides: TGTGCCAGCAGCTTACCCACAGGGAGCTCTGGAAACACCATATATTTT. It encodes CASSLPTGSSGNTIYF.

The chain combines TRBV11-2 with TRBJ1-1; a weak D match, TRBD1 (6 bases). Trimming pared 5 bases from V and 0 bases from J, leaving 22 bases between. The germline V gene has CDR1 SGHAT and CDR2 FQNNGV. The CDR3 totals 18 residues. CDR3 DNA sequence: TGTGCCAGCAGCCACTATCCCGGGGACACCACTATGAACACTGAAGCTTTCTTT. It specifies CASSHYPGDTTMNTEAFF. Variable domain in full (rest from reference TRBV11-2 and TRBJ1-1): EAGVAQSPRYKIIEKRQSVAFWCNPISGHATLYWYQQILGQGPKLLIQFQNNGVVDDSQLPKDRFSAERLKGVDSTLKIQPAKLEDSAVYLCASSHYPGDTTMNTEAFFGQGTRLTVV.

The chain carries TRBV5-6 and TRBJ2-1; 9 nucleotides match TRBD1. Germline V gene data show CDR1 as SGHDT and CDR2 as YYEEEE. The CDR3 consists of 17 residues. V shed 2 bases and J 4 bases; nucleotides not matched to a gene: 10. The CDR3 here is CASSLAAGTGFYNEQFF. In DNA, the CDR3 is TGTGCCAGCAGCTTAGCCGCCGGGACAGGGTTTTACAATGAGCAGTTCTTC.

The CDR3 loop reads CASAVGQPPTDTQYF. Here the CDR3 DNA reads TGTGCCAGTGCAGTGGGACAACCACCCACAGATACGCAGTATTTT. The rearrangement uses TRBV19 and TRBJ2-3; a possible D gene is TRBD1 (6 bases). Trimming pared 8 bases from V and 2 bases from J, leaving 17 bases between. The germline V gene has CDR1 LNHDA and CDR2 SQIVND (reference sequence). This CDR3 is 15 amino acids long.

This clone was detected a few times. The V and J genes are TRBV27 and TRBJ1-6, with a tentative D call TRBD1 (5 bases). Trimming removed 6 bases from V and 11 bases from J, with 14 bases in between. The germline V gene has CDR1 MNHEY and CDR2 SMNVEV (reference sequence). This CDR3 has 13 amino acids. CDR3 residues: CASSARGGTPLHF. The CDR3 nucleotides read TGTGCCAGCAGCGCGAGGGGAGGAACACCCCTCCACTTT.

The J gene is TRBJ2-7, the V gene TRBV11-2; 7 positions match TRBD1. In germline, CDR1 is SGHAT, CDR2 FQNNGV. V lost 2 bases to trimming and J lost 0 bases; unmatched junction nucleotides: 4. The CDR3 covers 15 residues. CDR3 sequence (DNA): TGTGCCAGCAGCTTACGGACAGGTATCTCCTACGAGCAGTACTTC. Its protein is CASSLRTGISYEQYF.

This rearrangement joins TRBV7-9 to TRBJ2-3, with TRBD1 matching over 8 bases. The CDR3 is 16 residues long. CDR1 is SEHNR, CDR2 FQNEAQ, per germline (reference sequence). J gave up 4 bases and V 4 bases, and 10 bases lay outside the gene matches. This chain's CDR3 is CASSSWTGMEADTQYF. The CDR3 coding sequence is TGTGCCAGCAGCTCCTGGACAGGGATGGAGGCAGATACGCAGTATTTT.

CDR3 coding DNA: TGTGCCAGCCAAACGGCGATGGGCCGGAACACCGGGGAGCTGTTTTTT. As protein: CASQTAMGRNTGELFF. The chain employs TRBV18 and TRBJ2-2, with D unclear. The ends were cut back, 8 bases at V and 1 base at J, with 17 bases in the middle. The CDR3 totals 16 residues. Germline lookup yields CDR1 KGHSH and CDR2 LQKENI.

This rearrangement joins TRBV7-3 to TRBJ1-1, with 7 bases lining up with TRBD1. The CDR3 is 13 amino acids. From germline, CDR1 is SGHTA and CDR2 FQGTGA. V shed 7 bases and J 1 base; nucleotides not matched to a gene: 3. The CDR3: CASKGAPNTEAFF. As DNA, the CDR3 is TGTGCCAGCAAGGGGGCACCGAACACTGAAGCTTTCTTT.

Turning to this clone: Other nucleotide sequences in the sample specify the same CDR3. The chain combines TRBV2 with TRBJ2-5; 8 positions match TRBD2. Germline CDR1 and CDR2: SNHLY and FYNNEI. With V trimmed by 6 bases and J by 3 bases, 6 bases remained unmatched. CDR3 length: 14 residues. The CDR3 sequence is CASSRRGGEETQYF. CDR3 bases: TGTGCCAGCAGCAGACGGGGGGGCGAAGAGACCCAGTACTTC.

V usage is TRBV5-1 and J usage is TRBJ2-1, with a weak D call TRBD2 (5 bases). V was trimmed by 4 bases and J by 9 bases, leaving 26 bases between them. Germline V lookup: CDR1 SGHRS, CDR2 YFSETQ. This CDR3 region has 17 residues. The CDR3 DNA follows: TGCGCCAGCAGCCGGAAGGGAGCGGCGAGCTCATGGGGTGAGCAGTTCTTC. Translating gives CASSRKGAASSWGEQFF.